This TCR beta chain was identified during a study of beta chain features in type 1 diabetes. One heparinised draw of blood, averaging roughly 110 mL, came from each donor. Study-wide points: Equally in patients and controls, shorter templates might have been favored by PCR.

Reverse transcription of all isolated RNA meant that expressed TCRB transcripts were sequenced. Here immunoSEQ multiplex PCR was the method, and the copy in TCRdb shows in-frame clones only, minus some. This table has under 350,000 clones, about 8.5% appearing once. A note on this clone: Its antigen is not known.

This CDR3 is built from 12 residues. Trimming cost V 2 bases and J 2 bases, with 7 bases left between them. CDR1 SQVTM and CDR2 ANQGSEA come from the germline V gene. This sequence was found in a woman aged 18-35 years in good health. V gene TRBV29-1 combines with J gene TRBJ2-7; D call uncertain. Sample: central memory CD4+ T cells from blood. The DNA for the CDR3 is TGCAGCGTTGAAACGGACGCCTACGAGCAGTACTTC. It is translated as CSVETDAYEQYF.